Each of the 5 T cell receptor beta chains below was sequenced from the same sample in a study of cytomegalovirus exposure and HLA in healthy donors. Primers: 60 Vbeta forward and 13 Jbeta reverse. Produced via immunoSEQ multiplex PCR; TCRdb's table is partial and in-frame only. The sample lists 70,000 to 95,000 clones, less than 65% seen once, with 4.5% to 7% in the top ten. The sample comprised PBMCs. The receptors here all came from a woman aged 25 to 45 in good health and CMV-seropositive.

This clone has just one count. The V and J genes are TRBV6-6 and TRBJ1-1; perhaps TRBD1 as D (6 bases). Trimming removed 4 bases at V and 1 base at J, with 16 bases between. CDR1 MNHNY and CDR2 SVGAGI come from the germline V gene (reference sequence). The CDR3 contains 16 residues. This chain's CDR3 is CASSWGYRDRNTEAFF. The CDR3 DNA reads TGTGCCAGCAGTTGGGGGTACAGGGATAGGAACACTGAAGCTTTCTTT.

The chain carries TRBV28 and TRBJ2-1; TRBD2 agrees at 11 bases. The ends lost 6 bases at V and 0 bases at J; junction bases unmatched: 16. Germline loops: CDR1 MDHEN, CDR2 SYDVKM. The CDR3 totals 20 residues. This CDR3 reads CASRAVAGTSGSRSYNEQFF. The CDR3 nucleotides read TGTGCCAGCAGGGCCGTGGCCGGGACTAGCGGTTCTCGCTCCTACAATGAGCAGTTCTTC.

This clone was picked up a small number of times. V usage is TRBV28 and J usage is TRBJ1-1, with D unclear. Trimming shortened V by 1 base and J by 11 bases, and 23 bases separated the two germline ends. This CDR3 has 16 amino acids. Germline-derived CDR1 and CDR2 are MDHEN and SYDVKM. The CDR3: CASSLSRAAGESWAFF. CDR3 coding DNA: TGTGCCAGCAGTTTATCCCGGGCGGCCGGGGAATCATGGGCTTTCTTT.

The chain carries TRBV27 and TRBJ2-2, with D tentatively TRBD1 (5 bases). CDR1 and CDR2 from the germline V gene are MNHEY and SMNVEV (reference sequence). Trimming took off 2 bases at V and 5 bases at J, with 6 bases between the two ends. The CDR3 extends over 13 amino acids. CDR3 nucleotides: TGTGCCAGCAGTTTAAAGGGGACCGGGGAGCTGTTTTTT. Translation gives CASSLKGTGELFF.

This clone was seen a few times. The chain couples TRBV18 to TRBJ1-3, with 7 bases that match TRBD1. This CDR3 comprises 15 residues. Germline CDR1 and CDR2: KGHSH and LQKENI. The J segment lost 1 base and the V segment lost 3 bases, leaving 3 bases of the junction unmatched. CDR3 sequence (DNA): TGTGCCAGCTCACCTATGACAGGGTCTGGAAACACCATATATTTT. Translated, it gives CASSPMTGSGNTIYF. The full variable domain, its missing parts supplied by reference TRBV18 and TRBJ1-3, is NAGVMQNPRHLVRRRGQEARLRCSPMKGHSHVYWYRQLPEEGLKFMVYLQKENIIDESGMPKERFSAEFPKEGPSILRIQQVVRGDSAAYFCASSPMTGSGNTIYFGEGSWLTVV.